Below, 8 T cell receptor beta chains from the same sample are listed, as sequenced in a study of T cells in Graves' hyperthyroidism and ophthalmopathy. The TCR beta CDR3 regions underwent amplification using RNA transcripts as the source. RT-PCR in the first round (using the HTBI primer set) targeted the TCR CDR3. Using its own MiXCR run on the multiplex PCR reads, TCRdb lists one record per CDR3 protein. The sample records about 620,000 distinct CDR3 sequences, roughly 15% being singletons. Sequenced sample: blood. Receptor source: a woman aged 25 to 39 with Graves' hyperthyroidism.

This clonotype showed up just a few times. The chain joins TRBV5-8 to TRBJ1-5; TRBD1 is a possible D gene (6 bases). The V end lost 1 base, the J end lost 5 bases, and 13 bases lay between the germline ends. Germline lookup yields CDR1 SGHTS and CDR2 YDEGEE. The CDR3 is 15 amino acids. The CDR3 DNA follows: TGTGCCAGCAGCTTGTTCGTAGGGGGTGATCAGCCCCAGCATTTT. Encoded protein: CASSLFVGGDQPQHF.

At least ten counts were recorded for this clonotype. CDR3 in DNA: TGTGCCAGCAGCTTCGACAGCATGAACACTGAAGCTTTCTTT. Amino acids: CASSFDSMNTEAFF. This chain connects TRBV7-2 to TRBJ1-1, with D perhaps matching TRBD1 (5 bases). With 3 bases removed from V and 0 bases from J, the gap between germline ends came to 8 bases. Germline V lookup: CDR1 SGHTA, CDR2 FQGNSA. The CDR3 has 14 residues.

The gene calls are TRBV29-1 and TRBJ2-3; TRBD2 aligns across 9 bases. Germline CDR1 and CDR2: SQVTM and ANQGSEA. After removal of 7 bases from V and 0 bases from J, the junction contained 2 bases not matched to a gene. This CDR3 has 13 amino acids. Here the CDR3 reads CSESGRSTDTQYF. CDR3 DNA sequence: TGCAGCGAAAGCGGGAGGAGCACAGATACGCAGTATTTT.

This clonotype has a handful of counts. The V and J genes are TRBV30 and TRBJ2-1, with D perhaps matching TRBD2 (5 bases). The CDR3 is made up of 13 amino acids. The germline V and J ends were trimmed by 4 bases and 5 bases, with 12 bases remaining between them. From germline, CDR1 is GTSNPN and CDR2 SVGIG (reference sequence). CDR3 sequence reads: CAWMGSSHNEQFF. The CDR3 region has the DNA TGTGCCTGGATGGGGAGCAGTCACAATGAGCAGTTCTTC.

The chain joins TRBV12-5 to TRBJ2-3; no definite D call. Trimming cost V 0 bases and J 3 bases, with 7 bases left between them. CDR3 length: 14 amino acids. Germline CDR1 is LGHNT and CDR2 is FRNRAP. The DNA for the CDR3 is TGTGCTAGTGGTTTGGTTGGGAATACAGATACGCAGTATTTT. It specifies CASGLVGNTDTQYF.

The rearrangement joins TRBV19 to TRBJ2-7, with TRBD2 identical over 11 bases. Germline lookup yields CDR1 LNHDA and CDR2 SQIVND (reference sequence). J was trimmed by 3 bases and V by 5 bases; bases with no gene match: 6. CDR3 length equals 15 residues. This chain's CDR3 is CASSPSGLADYEQYF. For the CDR3, the DNA is TGTGCCAGTAGTCCGTCGGGACTAGCGGACTACGAGCAGTACTTC.

Many counts were recorded for this clonotype. V usage is TRBV7-9 and J usage is TRBJ2-7, with a weak D call TRBD2 (6 bases). This CDR3 is 12 amino acids long. Germline CDR1 is SEHNR and CDR2 is FQNEAQ (reference sequence). Trimming stripped 5 bases from V and 6 bases from J, with 11 bases between. Written as DNA, the CDR3 is TGTGCCAGCAGCATGACTAGGGGCGAGCAGTACTTC. Its translation: CASSMTRGEQYF.

The chain recombines TRBV19 with TRBJ2-6; D gene unclear. V was trimmed by 3 bases and J by 1 base, leaving 13 bases between them. Germline V gives CDR1 LNHDA, CDR2 SQIVND (reference sequence). The length of the CDR3 is 17 residues. CDR3 amino acids: CASSIRAADSGANVLTF. CDR3 nucleotide sequence: TGTGCCAGTAGTATTCGGGCCGCGGATTCTGGGGCCAACGTCCTGACTTTC.